The rows below give T cell receptor beta chains drawn from one sample of a study of cytomegalovirus exposure and HLA in healthy donors. Here immunoSEQ multiplex PCR was the method, and the copy in TCRdb shows in-frame clones only, minus some. The sample lists 150,000 to 200,000 clones; 79% were seen once. The sample consisted of PBMCs. These receptors came from a woman between 35 and 50 years old in good health and CMV-seronegative. The CDR3 runs from the conserved cysteine through the conserved F or W. The D gene is left open where the match is weak.

d_gene | j_gene | v_gene | CDR3aa
. | TRBJ2-5 | TRBV7-2 | CASSLGWDSQETQYF
. | TRBJ1-2 | TRBV7-9 | CSSSFTGQGDGYTF
. | TRBJ1-4 | TRBV7-2 | CASSLEAGGHNEKLFF
TRBD1 | TRBJ1-2 | TRBV7-9 | CASRPGGGRGRQVYGYTF
TRBD1 | TRBJ2-2 | TRBV19 | CASSPHRTGVAGELFF
. | TRBJ1-3 | TRBV6-5 | CASSSHVLENTIYF
. | TRBJ2-2 | TRBV5-1 | CASSLDGGASTGELFF
TRBD1 | TRBJ1-4 | TRBV28 | CASRQTGREKLFF
TRBD2 | TRBJ2-3 | TRBV5-8 | CASSTPGLAEFGGTDTQYF
TRBD1 | TRBJ2-3 | TRBV7-2 | CASSPGQASDTQYF
TRBD1 | TRBJ2-3 | TRBV5-1 | CASSWRTGTHTDTQYF
. | TRBJ1-5 | TRBV30 | CAWSTGGNQPQHF
. | TRBJ1-5 | TRBV10-3 | CAISERERLNQPQHF
. | TRBJ1-6 | TRBV2 | CASSEAGQVGSPLHF
. | TRBJ2-5 | TRBV7-9 | CASTPTGHFQETQYF
. | TRBJ2-5 | TRBV4-1 | CASSSVGREETQYF
. | TRBJ1-1 | TRBV2 | CASSPYTGNQNTEAFF
TRBD2 | TRBJ2-2 | TRBV7-6 | CASSLVGGGLHGELFF
. | TRBJ1-4 | TRBV7-8 | CASSLERGGNEKLFF
. | TRBJ1-1 | TRBV11-2 | CASSLQGFAFF
TRBD1 | TRBJ2-2 | TRBV5-1 | CASTLSRGQGYTGELFF
. | TRBJ2-1 | TRBV12-2 | CASRLAEVSESHWNEQFF
. | TRBJ1-2 | TRBV5-1 | CASSLAGADYGYTF
. | TRBJ1-1 | TRBV18 | CASSPPAAFMNTEAFF
. | TRBJ1-5 | TRBV27 | CASSLNRASNQPQHF